These 31 T cell receptor beta chains were all obtained from the same sample, sequenced in a study of cytomegalovirus exposure and HLA in healthy donors. With 60 Vbeta and 13 Jbeta primers, the PCR was carried out. This table comes from immunoSEQ multiplex PCR, and its TCRdb copy is limited to in-frame clones, with some not included. The sample yields roughly 67,000 clones, approximately 78% seen once. Sequencing was carried out using PBMCs. The receptor source for this set is a woman in her twenties or thirties in good health and CMV-seronegative.

This chain joins TRBV29-1 and TRBJ2-7; 9 nucleotides line up with TRBD1. V shed 1 base, J shed 5 bases, and the junction held 3 bases outside the gene matches. The germline gives CDR1 SQVTM, CDR2 ANQGSEA. The CDR3 totals 13 residues. The CDR3 bases are TGCAGCGTTGAAGGACAGGGGGTTGACGAGCAGTACTTC. This translates into CSVEGQGVDEQYF.

This chain joins TRBV18 and TRBJ1-2; 9 bases fit TRBD1. V lost 5 bases, J lost 4 bases, and 11 bases stayed unmatched. The CDR3 is 16 amino acids. CDR1 is KGHSH and CDR2 is LQKENI in the germline V gene. CDR3 in amino acids: CASSALQGQGGYGYTF. CDR3 in DNA: TGTGCCAGCTCAGCACTGCAGGGACAGGGCGGCTATGGCTACACCTTC.

The J gene is TRBJ2-1, the V gene TRBV10-3; weak D call: TRBD1 (5 bases). The V gene lost 5 bases and the J gene lost 6 bases, with 17 bases spanning the gap. The CDR3 sequence is 15 residues long. Germline assignment: CDR1 ENHRY and CDR2 SYGVKD. The CDR3 nucleotides are TGTGCCATCAGTACACAGGACGCCGAGTTCAATGAGCAGTTCTTC. Translated: CAISTQDAEFNEQFF.

The chain links TRBV30 to TRBJ1-2; 11 nucleotides align to TRBD1. This CDR3 comprises 14 residues. The V and J ends lost 3 bases and 5 bases, in that order; junction bases with no gene match: 5. Germline CDR1 is GTSNPN and CDR2 is SVGIG (reference sequence). DNA for the CDR3: TGTGCCTGGAGGAGGACAGGGGGCGAGTATGGCTACACCTTC. Its translation: CAWRRTGGEYGYTF.

The gene calls are TRBV6-1 and TRBJ1-2; possible D gene TRBD1, 5 bases. This CDR3 contains 14 residues. The germline gives CDR1 MNHNS, CDR2 SASEGT. Trimming shortened V by 4 bases and J by 3 bases, and 12 bases separated the two germline ends. CDR3 in DNA: TGTGCCAGCAGTGTCGGGGGTTCGGACTATGGCTACACCTTC. Translation: CASSVGGSDYGYTF.

This rearrangement joins TRBV9 to TRBJ1-2, with a tentative D call TRBD1 (5 bases). From germline, CDR1 is SGDLS and CDR2 YYNGEE. The ends were cut back, 0 bases at V and 2 bases at J, with 11 bases in the middle. This CDR3 region has 15 residues. CDR3 region: CASSVVGAQNYGYTF. The DNA for the CDR3 is TGTGCCAGCAGCGTAGTAGGGGCCCAAAACTATGGCTACACCTTC.

The CDR3 region has the DNA TGTGCCACCAGCAGAGATCCCGGCAGGGGTTTTACTAATGAAAAACTGTTTTTT. It yields the protein CATSRDPGRGFTNEKLFF. This rearrangement joins TRBV15 to TRBJ1-4; TRBD1 might be the D (6 bases). The CDR3 length is 18 residues. Germline-derived CDR1 and CDR2 are LNHNV and YYDKDF (reference sequence). Trimming removed 0 bases from V and 2 bases from J, with 16 bases in between.

This chain uses TRBV28 with TRBJ1-2; D not certain. Germline V gene lookup returns CDR1 MDHEN and CDR2 SYDVKM. V was shortened by 2 bases and J by 2 bases, with 12 bases between the two germline ends. CDR3 length: 15 residues. This CDR3 is CASSLVAAGNYGYTF. The CDR3 coding sequence is TGTGCCAGCAGTTTAGTGGCAGCGGGGAACTATGGCTACACCTTC.

V gene TRBV27 combines with J gene TRBJ2-5, with D tentatively TRBD2 (7 bases). The germline V gene has CDR1 MNHEY and CDR2 SMNVEV (reference sequence). V lost 2 bases, J lost 11 bases, and 12 bases lay in between. This CDR3 is built from 12 residues. DNA of the CDR3: TGTGCCAGCAGTTTAGAGGGGGGGGAGCAGTACTTC. It specifies CASSLEGGEQYF.

J is TRBJ1-4 and V is TRBV7-9, with 8 bases that match TRBD1. CDR3 length equals 15 residues. In germline, CDR1 is SEHNR, CDR2 FQNEAQ (reference sequence). The junction had 6 bases not matched to a gene; V was cut back by 1 base and J by 8 bases. The DNA of the CDR3 is TGTGCCAGCAGCTTAGGGACAGGGTTGAGGGAAAAACTGTTTTTT. It yields the protein CASSLGTGLREKLFF.

This clone has only a few counts. The chain uses TRBV19 and TRBJ1-6; perhaps TRBD1 as D (5 bases). With 3 bases removed from V and 6 bases from J, the gap between germline ends came to 12 bases. CDR3 size: 15 residues. Looked up from germline, CDR1 is LNHDA and CDR2 is SQIVND (reference sequence). Here the CDR3 reads CASSIGRAINSPLHF. The CDR3, as DNA: TGTGCCAGTAGTATCGGCAGGGCGATTAATTCACCCCTCCACTTT.

The chain combines TRBV5-8 with TRBJ2-5; weak D call: TRBD1 (6 bases). The CDR3 extends over 15 amino acids. The germline V and J ends were trimmed by 3 bases and 5 bases, with 17 bases remaining between them. Looked up from germline, CDR1 is SGHTS and CDR2 is YDEGEE. CDR3 protein: CASSSYRVAEETQYF. CDR3 nucleotide sequence: TGTGCCAGCAGCTCTTACAGGGTGGCAGAGGAGACCCAGTACTTC.

The J gene is TRBJ2-1, the V gene TRBV19; weak D call: TRBD2 (5 bases). CDR1 and CDR2 (germline): LNHDA, SQIVND (reference sequence). This CDR3 has 14 residues. Deletions cut 6 bases from V and 1 base from J, with 10 bases between. For the CDR3, the DNA is TGTGCCAGTAGCCTAGGACTTTCCTACAATGAGCAGTTCTTC. Translation gives CASSLGLSYNEQFF.

The chain uses TRBV5-4 and TRBJ2-3; 9 bases map to TRBD1. The CDR3 covers 17 residues. The germline V gene encodes CDR1 SGHNT and CDR2 YYREEE (reference sequence). Trimming took 4 bases from V and 1 from J; bases not matched to a gene: 10. CDR3 DNA: TGTGCCAGCAGCCGTCCCGGGACAGGGTCGGGCACAGATACGCAGTATTTT. It translates to CASSRPGTGSGTDTQYF.

The chain has TRBV11-2 and TRBJ2-7; unclear D gene. V dropped 5 bases and J dropped 6 bases, with 20 bases sitting between them. This CDR3 has 15 amino acids. The germline V gene has CDR1 SGHAT and CDR2 FQNNGV. The CDR3 bases are TGTGCCAGCAGCCGAGACGGAAACCCCCCGGGCGAGCAGTACTTC. Its protein product is CASSRDGNPPGEQYF.

The genes are TRBV6-9 and TRBJ1-2; D call uncertain. V lost 7 bases, J lost 4 bases, and 13 bases lay in between. The CDR3 has 13 amino acids. CDR1 MNHGY and CDR2 SVAAGI come from the germline V gene. The CDR3 here is CASTWGLAYGYTF. As DNA, the CDR3 is TGTGCCAGCACTTGGGGTCTAGCCTATGGCTACACCTTC.

The chain is built from TRBV7-6 and TRBJ1-4; the D gene is possibly TRBD1 (6 bases). CDR1 and CDR2 from the germline V gene are SGHVS and FNYEAQ. The CDR3 is 13 residues long. The V and J ends lost 5 bases and 9 bases respectively, with 13 bases between them. The CDR3 sequence: CASSPGHNQKLFF. In DNA, the CDR3 is TGTGCCAGCAGCCCGGGACACAACCAAAAACTGTTTTTT.

V is TRBV5-1 and J is TRBJ1-5; D not resolved. Germline loops: CDR1 SGHRS, CDR2 YFSETQ. Trimming left V 5 bases short and J 9 bases short, with 18 bases between. The CDR3 loop spans 14 amino acids. This CDR3 is CASSLDFLDRPQHF. CDR3 nucleotides: TGCGCCAGCAGTCTAGATTTCCTCGATCGGCCCCAGCATTTT.

V and J are TRBV14 and TRBJ2-7, with 8 bases identical to TRBD2. The CDR3 sequence is 16 residues long. Germline V gene sequence: CDR1 SGHDN, CDR2 FVKESK. The ends lost 4 bases at V and 5 bases at J; junction bases unmatched: 13. The CDR3 region has the DNA TGTGCCAGCAGCCCCAAGAGCGGGGGAGTTTTAGACGAGCAGTACTTC. Translation: CASSPKSGGVLDEQYF.

V and J are TRBV7-9 and TRBJ1-4; 9 bases fit TRBD1. J gave up 4 bases and V 10 bases, and 4 bases lay outside the gene matches. Germline CDR1 reads SEHNR; CDR2 reads FQNEAQ (reference sequence). This CDR3 region has 13 residues. The DNA of the CDR3 is TGTGCCACCAGACAGGGGGGTAATGAAAAACTGTTTTTT. It translates to CATRQGGNEKLFF. Complete variable domain (other parts from reference TRBV7-9 and TRBJ1-4): DTGVSQNPRHKITKRGQNVTFRCDPISEHNRLYWYRQTLGQGPEFLTYFQNEAQLEKSRLLSDRFSAERPKGSFSTLEIQRTEQGDSAMYLCATRQGGNEKLFFGSGTQLSVL.

The chain links TRBV11-2 to TRBJ1-1; perhaps TRBD1 as D (6 bases). Germline CDR1 is SGHAT and CDR2 is FQNNGV. The CDR3 covers 14 residues. Trimming cost V 7 bases and J 2 bases, with 14 bases left between them. In DNA, the CDR3 is TGTGCCAGCACCTGGACAGCGGGAAACACTGAAGCTTTCTTT. Translating gives CASTWTAGNTEAFF.

V and J are TRBV28 and TRBJ1-6; no reliable D call. This CDR3 has 15 residues. Per germline, CDR1 MDHEN and CDR2 SYDVKM. Trimming removed 1 base at V and 10 bases at J, with 14 bases between. CDR3 residues: CASSLLKREKSPLHF. The CDR3 DNA reads as TGTGCCAGCAGTTTATTGAAACGGGAAAAATCACCCCTCCACTTT.

This chain joins TRBV2 and TRBJ2-7; D gene uncertain. The CDR3 has 11 amino acids. Germline CDR1 SNHLY, CDR2 FYNNEI. V was clipped by 7 bases and J by 3 bases, with 7 bases between them. As DNA, the CDR3 is TGTGCCAGCACCCACAGCTACGAGCAGTACTTC. It specifies CASTHSYEQYF.

The V and J genes are TRBV2 and TRBJ2-3; 13 bases align to TRBD2. Losses at the gene ends were 3 bases for V and 2 bases for J; bases not matched to a gene: 5. The CDR3 loop spans 17 amino acids. Germline V gene data show CDR1 as SNHLY and CDR2 as FYNNEI. The CDR3 is CASSDPGLAGATDTQYF. For the CDR3, the DNA is TGTGCCAGCAGTGACCCCGGACTAGCGGGGGCCACAGATACGCAGTATTTT.

The rearrangement uses TRBV6-1 and TRBJ2-1, with 10 bases that match TRBD1. Per germline, CDR1 MNHNS and CDR2 SASEGT. With V trimmed by 4 bases and J by 4 bases, 4 bases remained unmatched. CDR3 length: 15 amino acids. The CDR3 here is CASSGTGQGYNEQFF. CDR3 sequence (DNA): TGTGCCAGCAGTGGCACGGGACAGGGGTACAATGAGCAGTTCTTC.

This clone has just one count. V is TRBV7-2 and J is TRBJ2-7; a weak D match, TRBD2 (6 bases). V lost 2 bases and J 3 bases, leaving 8 bases between the germline ends. The CDR3 has 13 residues. In germline, CDR1 is SGHTA, CDR2 FQGNSA. CDR3 loop: CASSLNSGYEQYF. CDR3 DNA: TGTGCCAGCAGCTTAAATAGCGGCTACGAGCAGTACTTC.

The chain is built from TRBV9 and TRBJ2-1, with a tentative D call TRBD1 (6 bases). V was cut by 4 bases and J by 0 bases, with 20 bases left in between. This CDR3 spans 18 amino acids. Germline CDR1 and CDR2: SGDLS and YYNGEE. The CDR3 DNA is TGTGCCAGCAGCCCCCCGCCGTGGGGGCCAAGCTCCTACAATGAGCAGTTCTTC. This translates into CASSPPPWGPSSYNEQFF.

This chain connects TRBV28 to TRBJ1-4; maybe TRBD1 (5 bases). Germline V gene data show CDR1 as MDHEN and CDR2 as SYDVKM. The V gene lost 8 bases and the J gene lost 3 bases, with 16 bases spanning the gap. The CDR3 has 15 amino acids. The CDR3 DNA is TGTGCCAGCGGCCCTCCAGGGCCTTCTAATGAAAAACTGTTTTTT. This encodes CASGPPGPSNEKLFF.

This clone was detected only a few times. The chain employs TRBV11-3 and TRBJ2-7; 7 bases fit TRBD1. Germline V gives CDR1 SGHNT, CDR2 YENEEA. The CDR3 is 14 amino acids. The J segment lost 5 bases and the V segment lost 4 bases, leaving 8 bases of the junction unmatched. The CDR3 protein is CASSSGTVRDEQYF. CDR3 coding DNA: TGTGCCAGCAGCTCCGGGACAGTGAGGGACGAGCAGTACTTC.

This chain joins TRBV18 and TRBJ2-3; TRBD2 aligns across 8 bases. This CDR3 has 16 amino acids. CDR1 KGHSH and CDR2 LQKENI come from the germline V gene. J lost 4 bases, V lost 0 bases, and 6 bases had no gene match. The CDR3 is CASSPPVAGISDTQYF. CDR3 DNA: TGTGCCAGCTCACCACCAGTAGCGGGGATCTCAGATACGCAGTATTTT.

This chain connects TRBV4-3 to TRBJ1-2; D perhaps matches TRBD1 (5 bases). CDR3 length equals 12 residues. Germline lookup yields CDR1 LGHNA and CDR2 YSLEER. Between the trimmed V and J ends, which lost 0 bases and 13 bases, there was a span of 12 bases. The CDR3 coding sequence is TGCGCCAGCAGCCAAGATCCCAGGGTGTTCACCTTC. Its translation: CASSQDPRVFTF.